These 14 T cell receptor beta chains originate from one sample sequenced in a study of read filtering for tumor transcriptome and immune sequencing. This library used roughly 400 ng RNA and molecular barcoded adaptors spanning alpha/delta and beta/gamma chains. TCRdb independently ran MiXCR on the reads; one entry per CDR3 protein. Of about 54,000 distinct CDR3 sequences in the sample, roughly an eighth were seen once. The sequenced sample consisted of a population of CD138-negative cells sorted from bone marrow. The receptors here all came from a donor aged 40 or over with multiple myeloma.

The count of this clonotype is one. At one end, the junction sequence differs from germline, possibly due to a read error. The V call is TRBV20-1, the J call TRBJ2-3; D is undetermined. Per the germline V gene, CDR1 is DFQATT and CDR2 is SNEGSKA (reference sequence). This CDR3 spans 15 amino acids. CDR3 amino acids: CSARRPLSSTDTRYF. The CDR3 DNA is TGCAGTGCTAGAAGGCCCCTCTCTTCCACAGATACGCGGTATTTT.

This clonotype appeared many times. The chain combines TRBV29-1 with TRBJ2-5; D remains unclear. Per the germline V gene, CDR1 is SQVTM and CDR2 is ANQGSEA. This CDR3 contains 13 residues. V lost 5 bases to trimming and J lost 3 bases, with 13 bases between them. Written as DNA, the CDR3 is TGCAGCGTTATAGCCCAGATAGAAGAGACCCAGTACTTC. Protein: CSVIAQIEETQYF.

At least ten counts were recorded for this clonotype. V gene TRBV9 combines with J gene TRBJ2-2; the D call may be TRBD1 or TRBD2 (5 bases each). Germline CDR1 is SGDLS and CDR2 is YYNGEE. This CDR3 is 15 amino acids long. Trimming removed 4 bases from V and 5 bases from J, with 15 bases in between. CDR3 residues: CASSLNRWGTGELFF. The CDR3 coding sequence is TGTGCCAGCAGCCTCAACAGATGGGGGACCGGGGAGCTGTTTTTT.

V is TRBV29-1 and J is TRBJ2-2, with TRBD2 as a possible D gene (5 bases). This CDR3 is 20 amino acids long. CDR1 is SQVTM, CDR2 ANQGSEA, per germline. V was trimmed by 4 bases and J by 0 bases, leaving 27 bases between them. Here the CDR3 reads CSVGGGGPTVPITNTGELFF. In DNA form, the CDR3 reads TGCAGCGTTGGAGGAGGCGGCCCTACCGTCCCCATAACGAACACCGGGGAGCTGTTTTTT.

In this sample, this clonotype turned up many times. The gene calls are TRBV6-1 and TRBJ1-2, with D perhaps TRBD1 (6 bases). The CDR3 runs to 15 residues. V lost 2 bases, J lost 7 bases, and 17 bases lay in between. CDR1 is MNHNS, CDR2 SASEGT, per germline. CDR3 residues: CASSESGGGLGGYTF. CDR3 in DNA: TGTGCCAGCAGTGAATCTGGCGGGGGGCTTGGTGGCTACACCTTC.

As regards this clonotype: A far larger clone lies a single base away; this is likely a read error. The chain recombines TRBV11-3 with TRBJ1-1; TRBD1 agrees at 9 bases. Looked up from germline, CDR1 is SGHNT and CDR2 is YENEEA. Trimming cost V 6 bases and J 8 bases; bases outside gene matches: 10. The CDR3 is made up of 14 amino acids. The CDR3 sequence is CASSLPGQGLEAFF. The CDR3, as DNA: TGTGCCAGCAGTTTACCGGGACAGGGTCTGGAAGCTTTCTTT.

This clonotype was picked up many times. The chain employs TRBV2 and TRBJ2-3; D not resolved. Trimming pared 1 base from V and 0 bases from J, leaving 5 bases between. CDR3 size: 14 residues. Per germline, CDR1 SNHLY and CDR2 FYNNEI. The CDR3 sequence: CASSEEGSTDTQYF. The CDR3 nucleotides read TGTGCCAGCAGTGAAGAGGGTAGCACAGATACGCAGTATTTT.

Comments on this clonotype: A much larger clone lies one base from this, so it may be a read error. The rearrangement joins TRBV5-1 to TRBJ2-1; no definite D call. The CDR3 runs 13 residues. Germline CDR1 is SGHRS and CDR2 is YFSETQ. The CDR3, as DNA: TGCGCCGGCAGCTTAGCTTATGGTAATGAGCAGTTCTTC. Amino acid sequence: CAGSLAYGNEQFF.

In its sample, this clonotype was seen many times. The chain combines TRBV6-6 with TRBJ2-7, with 12 bases that match TRBD2. This CDR3 is built from 17 residues. Germline CDR1 reads MNHNY; CDR2 reads SVGAGI (reference sequence). With 6 bases clipped from V and 1 base from J, the junction kept 10 bases outside the gene matches. The CDR3 region is CASRKTSGGESSYEQYF. DNA of the CDR3: TGTGCCAGCAGAAAGACTAGCGGGGGAGAGAGTTCCTACGAGCAGTACTTC.

The rearrangement uses TRBV18 and TRBJ1-1; D gene unclear. This CDR3 is 13 amino acids long. Germline V lookup: CDR1 KGHSH, CDR2 LQKENI. V shed 8 bases and J shed 1 base, with 11 bases lying between them. This CDR3 reads CASQLDGNTEAFF. CDR3 DNA: TGTGCCAGCCAGCTGGACGGGAACACTGAAGCTTTCTTT. The variable domain in full, completed from reference TRBV18 and TRBJ1-1, reads NAGVMQNPRHLVRRRGQEARLRCSPMKGHSHVYWYRQLPEEGLKFMVYLQKENIIDESGMPKERFSAEFPKEGPSILRIQQVVRGDSAAYFCASQLDGNTEAFFGQGTRLTVV.

This clonotype was observed at least ten times. V usage is TRBV20-1 and J usage is TRBJ2-5, with a possible D match to TRBD1 (5 bases). Germline CDR1 and CDR2: DFQATT and SNEGSKA (reference sequence). The CDR3 length is 13 residues. V was trimmed by 5 bases and J by 5 bases, leaving 15 bases between them. The CDR3 loop reads CSAQDRPQETQYF. Here the CDR3 DNA reads TGCAGTGCTCAAGACAGACCCCAGGAGACCCAGTACTTC.

V gene TRBV5-5 combines with J gene TRBJ2-3; D may be TRBD2 (7 bases). Looked up from germline, CDR1 is SGHKS and CDR2 is YYEKEE (reference sequence). V was clipped by 4 bases and J by 6 bases, with 15 bases between them. The CDR3 sequence is 14 residues long. This CDR3 is CASSRGGVDDTQYF. In DNA form, the CDR3 reads TGTGCCAGCAGCCGAGGGGGGGTCGACGATACGCAGTATTTT. The full variable domain, its missing parts supplied by reference TRBV5-5 and TRBJ2-3, is DAGVTQSPTHLIKTRGQQVTLRCSPISGHKSVSWYQQVLGQGPQFIFQYYEKEERGRGNFPDRFSARQFPNYSSELNVNALLLGDSALYLCASSRGGVDDTQYFGPGTRLTVL.

This clonotype showed up many times. The V and J genes are TRBV5-1 and TRBJ1-6; a possible D gene is TRBD1 (6 bases). The CDR3 extends over 15 amino acids. Trimming shortened V by 4 bases and J by 1 base, and 9 bases separated the two germline ends. The V gene's germline CDR1 is SGHRS and CDR2 YFSETQ. The DNA of the CDR3 is TGCGCCAGCAGCCTACAGGGTTCCTATAATTCACCCCTCCACTTT. Translated: CASSLQGSYNSPLHF. The full variable domain, its missing parts supplied by reference TRBV5-1 and TRBJ1-6, is KAGVTQTPRYLIKTRGQQVTLSCSPISGHRSVSWYQQTPGQGLQFLFEYFSETQRNKGNFPGRFSGRQFSNSRSEMNVSTLELGDSALYLCASSLQGSYNSPLHFGNGTRLTVT.

As regards this clonotype: This may come from a read error, since a much larger clone is one base off. V usage is TRBV29-1 and J usage is TRBJ2-7, with D tentatively TRBD1 (5 bases). There are 8 residues in the CDR3. Germline CDR1 and CDR2: SQVTM and ANQGSEA. The CDR3 nucleotides are TGCAGCGTTCAGGGCGGCCACTTC. It is translated as CSVQGGHF.